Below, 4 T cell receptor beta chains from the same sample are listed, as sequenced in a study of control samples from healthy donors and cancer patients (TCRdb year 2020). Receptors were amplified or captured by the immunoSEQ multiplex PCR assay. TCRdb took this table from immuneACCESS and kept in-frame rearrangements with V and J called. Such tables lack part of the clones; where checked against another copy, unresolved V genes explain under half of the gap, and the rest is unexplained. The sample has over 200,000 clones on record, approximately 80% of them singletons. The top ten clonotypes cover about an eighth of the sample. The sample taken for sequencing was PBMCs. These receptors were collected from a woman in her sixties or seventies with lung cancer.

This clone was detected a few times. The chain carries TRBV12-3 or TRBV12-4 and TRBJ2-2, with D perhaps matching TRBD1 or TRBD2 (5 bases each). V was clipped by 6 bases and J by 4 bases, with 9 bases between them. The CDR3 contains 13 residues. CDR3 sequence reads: CASRGTTTGELFF. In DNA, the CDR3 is TGTGCCAGCAGGGGGACGACCACCGGGGAGCTGTTTTTT.

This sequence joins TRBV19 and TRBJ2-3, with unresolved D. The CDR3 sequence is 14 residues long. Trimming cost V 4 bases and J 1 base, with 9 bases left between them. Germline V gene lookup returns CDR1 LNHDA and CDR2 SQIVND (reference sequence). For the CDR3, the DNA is TGTGCCAGTAGTAGGTATGCAGGCACAGATACGCAGTATTTT. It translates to CASSRYAGTDTQYF.

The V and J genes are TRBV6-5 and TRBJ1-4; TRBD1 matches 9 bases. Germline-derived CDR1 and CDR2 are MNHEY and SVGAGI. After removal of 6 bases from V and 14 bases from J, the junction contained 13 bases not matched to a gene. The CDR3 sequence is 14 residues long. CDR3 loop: CASSLRLSGTGLFF. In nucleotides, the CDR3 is TGTGCCAGCAGCCTGAGACTCTCCGGGACAGGGCTGTTTTTT.

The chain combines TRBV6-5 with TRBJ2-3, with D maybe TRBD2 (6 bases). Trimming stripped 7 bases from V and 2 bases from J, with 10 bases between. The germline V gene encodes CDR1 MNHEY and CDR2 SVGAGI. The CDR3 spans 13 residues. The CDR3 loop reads CASIADTTDTQYF. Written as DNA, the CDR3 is TGTGCCAGCATAGCGGATACCACAGATACGCAGTATTTT.